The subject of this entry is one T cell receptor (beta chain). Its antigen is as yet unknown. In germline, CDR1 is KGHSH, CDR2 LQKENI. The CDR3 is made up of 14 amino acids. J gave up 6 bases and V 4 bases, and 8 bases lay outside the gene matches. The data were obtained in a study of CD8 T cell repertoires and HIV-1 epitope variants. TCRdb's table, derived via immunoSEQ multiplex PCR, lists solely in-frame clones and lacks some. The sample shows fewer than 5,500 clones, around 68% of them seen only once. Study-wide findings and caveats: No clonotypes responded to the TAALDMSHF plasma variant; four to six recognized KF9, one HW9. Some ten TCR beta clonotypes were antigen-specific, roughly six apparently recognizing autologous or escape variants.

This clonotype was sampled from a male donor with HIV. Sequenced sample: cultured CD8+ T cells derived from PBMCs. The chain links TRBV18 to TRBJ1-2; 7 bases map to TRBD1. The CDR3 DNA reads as TGTGCCAGCTCACTAAACAGGGGAAGTGATGGCTACACCTTC. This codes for CASSLNRGSDGYTF. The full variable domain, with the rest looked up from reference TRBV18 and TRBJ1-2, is NAGVMQNPRHLVRRRGQEARLRCSPMKGHSHVYWYRQLPEEGLKFMVYLQKENIIDESGMPKERFSAEFPKEGPSILRIQQVVRGDSAAYFCASSLNRGSDGYTFGSGTRLTVV.